These T cell receptor beta chains were read from a single sample in a study of cytomegalovirus exposure and HLA in healthy donors. Measured with immunoSEQ multiplex PCR; TCRdb has only the in-frame clones, and not every one. The sample includes around 200,000 clones, 60% to 80% of them seen just once. The sample taken for sequencing was PBMCs. These receptors were collected from a male donor in good health and CMV-seronegative. CDR3s include the opening cysteine and the closing phenylalanine or tryptophan. Each record gives: V gene, clone size, J gene, D gene, CDR3 protein, CDR3 DNA. A D gene is named only where the DNA matches it firmly. Size is omitted from some rows. Given values are once, few, many or a class for expanded clones.

v_gene: TRBV6-5
abundance: NA
j_gene: TRBJ2-1
d_gene: TRBD2
CDR3aa: CASSLPGLSYNEQFF
CDR3nt: TGTGCCAGCAGTCTCCCGGGACTATCCTACAATGAGCAGTTCTTC

v_gene: TRBV27
abundance: NA
j_gene: TRBJ2-3
d_gene: TRBD2
CDR3aa: CASREGGWVAGVLDSTDTQYF
CDR3nt: TGTGCCAGCAGGGAGGGAGGGTGGGTAGCGGGAGTGTTGGATAGCACAGATACGCAGTATTTT

v_gene: TRBV7-9
abundance: NA
j_gene: TRBJ1-4
d_gene: TRBD1
CDR3aa: CASSLARGNEKLFF
CDR3nt: TGTGCCAGCAGCTTAGCCAGGGGGAATGAAAAACTGTTTTTT

v_gene: TRBV28
abundance: few
j_gene: TRBJ1-1
d_gene: NA
CDR3aa: CASSERGGGSRAFF
CDR3nt: TGTGCCAGCAGTGAGCGCGGGGGGGGCAGTCGAGCTTTCTTT

v_gene: TRBV29-1
abundance: once
j_gene: TRBJ1-1
d_gene: NA
CDR3aa: CSVAGEQSNTEAFF
CDR3nt: TGCAGCGTTGCAGGCGAGCAGTCGAACACTGAAGCTTTCTTT

v_gene: TRBV30
abundance: NA
j_gene: TRBJ2-7
d_gene: NA
CDR3aa: CAWSVPYGGGYEQYF
CDR3nt: TGTGCCTGGAGTGTACCTTACGGGGGAGGCTACGAGCAGTACTTC

v_gene: TRBV9
abundance: NA
j_gene: TRBJ2-7
d_gene: TRBD2
CDR3aa: CASSHGLAGYEQYF
CDR3nt: TGTGCCAGTAGCCATGGACTAGCGGGTTACGAGCAGTACTTC

v_gene: TRBV7-7
abundance: NA
j_gene: TRBJ2-2
d_gene: TRBD1
CDR3aa: CASSLKAGGTGELFF
CDR3nt: TGTGCCAGCAGCTTAAAGGCAGGGGGAACCGGGGAGCTGTTTTTT

v_gene: TRBV25-1
abundance: NA
j_gene: TRBJ1-4
d_gene: TRBD1
CDR3aa: CASIDRVEGGVKLFF
CDR3nt: TGTGCGAGCATTGACAGGGTAGAAGGAGGGGTAAAACTGTTTTTT

v_gene: TRBV7-9
abundance: NA
j_gene: TRBJ1-1
d_gene: NA
CDR3aa: CASSLGQGQLF
CDR3nt: TGTGCCAGCAGCTTAGGGCAGGGCCAACTTTTT

v_gene: TRBV7-2
abundance: NA
j_gene: TRBJ2-1
d_gene: TRBD2
CDR3aa: CASSLRFGGGGDEQFF
CDR3nt: TGTGCCAGCAGCCTACGTTTCGGGGGGGGCGGGGATGAGCAGTTCTTC

v_gene: TRBV6-5
abundance: NA
j_gene: TRBJ2-3
d_gene: TRBD1
CDR3aa: CASSYGQGPPQDTQYF
CDR3nt: TGTGCCAGCAGTTACGGACAGGGGCCCCCCCAGGATACGCAGTATTTT

v_gene: TRBV5-1
abundance: NA
j_gene: TRBJ1-1
d_gene: TRBD1
CDR3aa: CASSSGQDTEAFF
CDR3nt: TGCGCCAGCAGCTCGGGACAGGACACTGAAGCTTTCTTT

v_gene: TRBV9
abundance: NA
j_gene: TRBJ2-2
d_gene: NA
CDR3aa: CASSVEQGGTGELFF
CDR3nt: TGTGCCAGCAGCGTAGAACAGGGCGGGACCGGGGAGCTGTTTTTT

v_gene: TRBV7-3
abundance: NA
j_gene: TRBJ2-5
d_gene: NA
CDR3aa: CASSLNRVETQYF
CDR3nt: TGTGCCAGCAGCTTAAACAGGGTAGAGACCCAGTACTTC

v_gene: TRBV11-2
abundance: NA
j_gene: TRBJ2-5
d_gene: TRBD1
CDR3aa: CASSLITGEETQYF
CDR3nt: TGTGCCAGCAGCTTAATTACAGGGGAAGAGACCCAGTACTTC

v_gene: TRBV6-5
abundance: NA
j_gene: TRBJ1-2
d_gene: NA
CDR3aa: CASSYVGQVRDYTF
CDR3nt: TGTGCCAGCAGTTACGTCGGGCAGGTTCGGGACTACACCTTC

v_gene: TRBV18
abundance: NA
j_gene: TRBJ1-1
d_gene: NA
CDR3aa: CASSPSTGEYEAFF
CDR3nt: TGTGCCAGCTCACCGTCAACCGGGGAGTACGAAGCTTTCTTT

v_gene: TRBV5-1
abundance: NA
j_gene: TRBJ2-3
d_gene: NA
CDR3aa: CASGGDTGDTQYF
CDR3nt: TGCGCCAGCGGGGGGGACACAGGAGATACGCAGTATTTT